This T cell receptor (beta chain) was sequenced during a study of T cell responses to AZD1222 COVID-19 vaccine. Study conclusions and caveats: Sampled repertoires all dated from after the peak T cell response. Possibly, clonal diversity was underestimated; donors were largely white British and included more females.

This table comes from immunoSEQ multiplex PCR, and its TCRdb copy is limited to in-frame clones, with some not included. Of about 180,000 clones in the sample, roughly 94% were seen once. About this clone itself: Its antigen remains unknown.

CDR1 and CDR2 from the germline V gene are SNHLY and FYNNEI. Germline trimming cut 6 bases from V and 3 bases from J; bases unmatched to any gene: 6. The CDR3 sequence is 14 residues long. The chain uses TRBV2 and TRBJ1-2; 8 nucleotides line up with TRBD1. The receptor's source is an adult who received the AZD1222 COVID-19 vaccine. This material consisted of peripheral blood, taken 28 days after the second AZD1222 dose. The CDR3 coding sequence is TGTGCCAGCAGCGGAGGACAGGGTGACTATGGCTACACCTTC. This codes for CASSGGQGDYGYTF.